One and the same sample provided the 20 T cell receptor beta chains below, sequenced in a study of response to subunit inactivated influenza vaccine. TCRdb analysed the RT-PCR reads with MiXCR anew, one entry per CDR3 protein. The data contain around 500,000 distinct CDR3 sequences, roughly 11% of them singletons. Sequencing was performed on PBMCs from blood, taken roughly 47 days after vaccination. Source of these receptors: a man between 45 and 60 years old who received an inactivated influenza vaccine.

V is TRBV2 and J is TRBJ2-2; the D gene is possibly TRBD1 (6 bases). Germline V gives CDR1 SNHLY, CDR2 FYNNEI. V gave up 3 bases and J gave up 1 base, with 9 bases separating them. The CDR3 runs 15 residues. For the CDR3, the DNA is TGTGCCAGCAGTGAGTTGGGACAGAACACCGGGGAGCTGTTTTTT. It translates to CASSELGQNTGELFF.

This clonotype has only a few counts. The DNA for the CDR3 is TGTGCCAGCAGGGGCCTCGGGACAGCCCTCACAGATACGCAGTATTTT. This translates into CASRGLGTALTDTQYF. The chain links TRBV28 to TRBJ2-3; 7 bases are shared with TRBD1. This CDR3 has 16 amino acids. Germline CDR1 is MDHEN and CDR2 is SYDVKM. V lost 6 bases, J lost 2 bases, and 11 bases stayed unmatched.

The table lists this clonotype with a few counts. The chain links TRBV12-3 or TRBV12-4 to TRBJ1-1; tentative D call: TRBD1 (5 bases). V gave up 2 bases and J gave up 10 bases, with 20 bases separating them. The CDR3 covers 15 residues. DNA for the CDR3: TGTGCCAGCAGTTTATCGTACAGGTACGGAGAAGGAGCTTTCTTT. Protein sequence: CASSLSYRYGEGAFF.

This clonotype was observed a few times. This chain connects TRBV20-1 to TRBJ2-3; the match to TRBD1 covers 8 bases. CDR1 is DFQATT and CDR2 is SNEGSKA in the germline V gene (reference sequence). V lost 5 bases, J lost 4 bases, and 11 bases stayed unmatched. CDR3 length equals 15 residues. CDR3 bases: TGCAGTGCTTCGACAGGGGCCCAGGGCGCAGATACGCAGTATTTT. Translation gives CSASTGAQGADTQYF.

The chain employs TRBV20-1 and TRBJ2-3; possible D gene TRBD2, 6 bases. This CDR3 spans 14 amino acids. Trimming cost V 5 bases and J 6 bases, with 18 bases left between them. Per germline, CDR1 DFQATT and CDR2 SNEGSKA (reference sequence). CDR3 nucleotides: TGCAGTGCTCAACTAGCAACTCGGCGGGATACGCAGTATTTT. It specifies CSAQLATRRDTQYF.

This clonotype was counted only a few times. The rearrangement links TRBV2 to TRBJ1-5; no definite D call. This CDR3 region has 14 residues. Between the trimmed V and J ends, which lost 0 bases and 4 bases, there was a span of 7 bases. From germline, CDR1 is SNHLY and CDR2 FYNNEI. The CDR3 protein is CASSEALGNQPQHF. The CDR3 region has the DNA TGTGCCAGCAGTGAAGCCCTCGGGAATCAGCCCCAGCATTTT. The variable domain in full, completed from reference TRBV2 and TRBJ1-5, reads EPEVTQTPSHQVTQMGQEVILRCVPISNHLYFYWYRQILGQKVEFLVSFYNNEISEKSEIFDDQFSVERPDGSNFTLKIRSTKLEDSAMYFCASSEALGNQPQHFGDGTRLSIL.

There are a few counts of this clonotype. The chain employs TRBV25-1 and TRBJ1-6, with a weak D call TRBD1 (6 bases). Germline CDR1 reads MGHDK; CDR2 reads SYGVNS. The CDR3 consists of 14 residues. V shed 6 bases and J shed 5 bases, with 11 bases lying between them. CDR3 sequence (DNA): TGTGCCAGCAGCCAAGGGGGAGATAATTCACCCCTCCACTTT. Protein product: CASSQGGDNSPLHF.

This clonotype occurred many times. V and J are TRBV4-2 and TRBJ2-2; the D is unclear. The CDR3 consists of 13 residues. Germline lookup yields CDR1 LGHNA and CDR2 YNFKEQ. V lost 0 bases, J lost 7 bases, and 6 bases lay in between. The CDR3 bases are TGTGCCAGCAGCCAAGATCGGGTCGGGGAGCTGTTTTTT. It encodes CASSQDRVGELFF.

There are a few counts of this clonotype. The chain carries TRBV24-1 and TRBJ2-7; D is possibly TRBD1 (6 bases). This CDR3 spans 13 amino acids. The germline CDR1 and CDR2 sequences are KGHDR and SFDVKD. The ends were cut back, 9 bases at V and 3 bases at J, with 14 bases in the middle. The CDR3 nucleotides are TGTGCCACCGCTAACCAACAGGGCTACGAGCAGTACTTC. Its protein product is CATANQQGYEQYF.

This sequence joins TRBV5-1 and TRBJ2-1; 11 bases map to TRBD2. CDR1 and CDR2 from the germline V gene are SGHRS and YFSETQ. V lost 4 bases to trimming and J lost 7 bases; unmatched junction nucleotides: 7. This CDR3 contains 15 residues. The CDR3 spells CASSGGSGRDNEQFF. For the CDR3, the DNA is TGCGCCAGCAGCGGAGGTAGCGGGAGGGATAATGAGCAGTTCTTC.

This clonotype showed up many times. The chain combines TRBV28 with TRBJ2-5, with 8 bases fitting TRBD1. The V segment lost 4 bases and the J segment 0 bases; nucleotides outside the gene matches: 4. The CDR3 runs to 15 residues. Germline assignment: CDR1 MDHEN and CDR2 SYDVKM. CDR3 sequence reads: CASSSGQVDQETQYF. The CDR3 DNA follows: TGTGCCAGCAGTTCGGGACAGGTAGACCAAGAGACCCAGTACTTC.

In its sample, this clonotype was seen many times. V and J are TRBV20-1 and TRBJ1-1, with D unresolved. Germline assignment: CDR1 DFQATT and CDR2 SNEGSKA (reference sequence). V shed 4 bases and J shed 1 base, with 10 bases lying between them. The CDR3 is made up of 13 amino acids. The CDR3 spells CSANRAPNTEAFF. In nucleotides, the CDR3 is TGCAGTGCTAACCGGGCCCCGAACACTGAAGCTTTCTTT.

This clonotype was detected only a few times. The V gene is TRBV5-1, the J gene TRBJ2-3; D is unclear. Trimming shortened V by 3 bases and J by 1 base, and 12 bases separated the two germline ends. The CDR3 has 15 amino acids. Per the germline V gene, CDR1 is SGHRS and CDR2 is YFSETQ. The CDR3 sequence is CASSSQTGRTDTQYF. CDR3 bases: TGCGCCAGCAGCTCCCAAACTGGGCGCACAGATACGCAGTATTTT.

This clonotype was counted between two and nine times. The DNA for the CDR3 is TGCGCCAGCAGCTTGGCCTTCCCCAGCGGGGGAGGCCACAATGAGCAGTTCTTC. Residues: CASSLAFPSGGGHNEQFF. This sequence joins TRBV5-1 and TRBJ2-1; 8 bases fit TRBD2. CDR3 length: 18 residues. Germline lookup yields CDR1 SGHRS and CDR2 YFSETQ. V gave up 0 bases and J gave up 5 bases; unmatched junction bases: 13.

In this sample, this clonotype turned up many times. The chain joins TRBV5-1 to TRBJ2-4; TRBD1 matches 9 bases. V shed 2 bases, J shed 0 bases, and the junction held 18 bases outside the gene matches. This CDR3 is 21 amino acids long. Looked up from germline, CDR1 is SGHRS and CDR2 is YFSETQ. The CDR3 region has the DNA TGCGCCAGCAGCTTCGACCCTTTGGGACAGGGACCATTTCTAGCCAAAAACATTCAGTACTTC. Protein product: CASSFDPLGQGPFLAKNIQYF. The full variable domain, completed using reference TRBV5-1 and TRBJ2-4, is KAGVTQTPRYLIKTRGQQVTLSCSPISGHRSVSWYQQTPGQGLQFLFEYFSETQRNKGNFPGRFSGRQFSNSRSEMNVSTLELGDSALYLCASSFDPLGQGPFLAKNIQYFGAGTRLSVL.

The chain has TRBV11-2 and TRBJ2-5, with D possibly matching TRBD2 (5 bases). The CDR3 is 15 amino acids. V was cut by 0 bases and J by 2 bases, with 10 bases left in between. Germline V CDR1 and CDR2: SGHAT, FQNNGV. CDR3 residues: CASSLEWSGQETQYF. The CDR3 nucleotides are TGTGCCAGCAGCTTAGAGTGGTCGGGACAAGAGACCCAGTACTTC.

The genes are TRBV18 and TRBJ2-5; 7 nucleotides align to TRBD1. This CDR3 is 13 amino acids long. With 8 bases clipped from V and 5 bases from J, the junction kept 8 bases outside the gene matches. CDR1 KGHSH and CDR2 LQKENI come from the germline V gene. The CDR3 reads CASHRGAGETQYF. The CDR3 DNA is TGTGCCAGCCACAGGGGCGCCGGGGAGACCCAGTACTTC.

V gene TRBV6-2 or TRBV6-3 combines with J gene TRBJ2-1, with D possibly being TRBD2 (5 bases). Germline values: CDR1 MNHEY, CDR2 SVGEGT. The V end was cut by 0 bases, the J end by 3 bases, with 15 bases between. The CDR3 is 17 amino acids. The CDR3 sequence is CASSYSIMERNYNEQFF. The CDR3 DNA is TGTGCCAGCAGTTACTCGATTATGGAGCGGAACTACAATGAGCAGTTCTTC.

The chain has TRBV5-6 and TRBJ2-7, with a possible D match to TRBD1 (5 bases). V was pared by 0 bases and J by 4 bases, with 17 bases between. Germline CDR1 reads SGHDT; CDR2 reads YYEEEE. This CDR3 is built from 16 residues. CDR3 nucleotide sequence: TGTGCCAGCAGCTTGGAAGGGGAACTTTACCGGTACGAGCAGTACTTC. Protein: CASSLEGELYRYEQYF.

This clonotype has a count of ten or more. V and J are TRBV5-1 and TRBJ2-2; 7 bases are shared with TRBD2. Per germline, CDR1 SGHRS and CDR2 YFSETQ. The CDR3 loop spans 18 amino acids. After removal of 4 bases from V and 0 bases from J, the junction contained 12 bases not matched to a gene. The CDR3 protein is CASSPPHMSGANTGELFF. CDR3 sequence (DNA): TGCGCCAGCAGCCCCCCTCATATGAGCGGGGCGAACACCGGGGAGCTGTTTTTT.